The TCR beta chain under discussion was sequenced for a study of cytomegalovirus exposure and HLA in healthy donors. General study points: The majority of TCR sequences were rare, yet some public TCRs appeared in many donors. Cytomegalovirus-associated TCR beta chains were listed, numbering some 180.

Use of 60 Vbeta and 13 Jbeta primers characterized the PCR. Method: immunoSEQ multiplex PCR; TCRdb's copy keeps in-frame clones and lacks some. The sample includes approximately 140,000 clones, about 80% of them seen just once. Trimming at V came to 4 bases and at J to 7 bases, leaving 16 bases not matched to a gene. This CDR3 region has 16 residues. Germline CDR1 is GTSNPN and CDR2 is SVGIG (reference sequence). This clone was counted between two and nine times. Its antigen is not identified. The chain couples TRBV30 to TRBJ2-3; 8 bases fit TRBD1. This TCR derives from a man aged 35 to 55 in good health and CMV-seropositive. The specimen sequenced was PBMCs. This CDR3 is CAWTIQGARPAHTQYF. DNA for the CDR3: TGTGCCTGGACCATTCAGGGGGCTAGGCCTGCACATACGCAGTATTTT.